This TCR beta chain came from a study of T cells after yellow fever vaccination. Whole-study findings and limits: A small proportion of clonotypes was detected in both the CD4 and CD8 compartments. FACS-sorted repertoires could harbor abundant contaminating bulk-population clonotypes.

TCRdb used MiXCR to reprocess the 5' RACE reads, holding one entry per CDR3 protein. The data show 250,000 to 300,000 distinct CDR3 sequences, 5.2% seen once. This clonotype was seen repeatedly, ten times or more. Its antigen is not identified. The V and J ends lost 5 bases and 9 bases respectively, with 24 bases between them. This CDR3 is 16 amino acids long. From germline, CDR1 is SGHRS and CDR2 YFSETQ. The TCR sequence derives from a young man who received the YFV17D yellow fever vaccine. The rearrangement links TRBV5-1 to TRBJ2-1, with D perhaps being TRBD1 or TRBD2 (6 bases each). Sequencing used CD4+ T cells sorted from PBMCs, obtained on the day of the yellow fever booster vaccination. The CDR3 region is CASRGGGLQGASEQFF. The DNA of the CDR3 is TGCGCCAGCAGGGGGGGCGGACTCCAAGGAGCGAGTGAGCAGTTCTTC.